The T cell receptor (beta chain) under discussion was sequenced for a study of shared clonotypes between healthy human individuals (dated by TCRdb to the early 2020s). At the level of the whole study: Two women and three men aged 18 to 49 years were included in the cohort. Per donor, three plates each were used for CD4 naive and CD4 memory, two for CD8 naive, and one for CD8 memory. The study deeply sequenced blood TCR repertoires of five healthy adults to estimate repertoire size and the extent of clonotype sharing between individuals. To increase sequencing depth and limit assay-specific biases, TCR repertoire library preparation and sequencing were carried out by different laboratories using diverse techniques. Each donor's leukapheresis produced roughly between roughly 0.94 and 9.5 billion PBMCs. What the research found in general, with its limitations: Larger estimated clonotype richness was generally found for naive subsets than for memory subsets. Only blood was sampled, and tissue TCR repertoires likely differ from those in blood. Pairwise subsampling led to the expectation that sequencing depth would affect the degree of clonotype sharing among donors. Because the study included only a small number of donors, the genetic and exposure-history diversity represented was limited. Compared with non-shared clonotypes, clonotypes shared by all four sorted-subset donors had higher generation probabilities. About 5% of naive CD4, roughly 3.5% of naive CD8, approximately 2.2% of memory CD4, and around 0.42% of memory CD8 clonotypes were shared across several donors. Even with the large sequencing depth, rarefaction of the sorted-subset datasets indicated that sequencing was incomplete.

A word on this clone: The specificity of this receptor is unknown. Base-call qualities are not available, and no considerably larger clone is one nucleotide away.

TCR CDR3 regions were amplified from genomic DNA by multiplex PCR using the deep immunoSEQ assay. Extracted genomic DNA from each cell subset was distributed evenly across all wells of several immunoSEQ 96-well plates, and each plate was treated as a replicate. For sorted subsets, 200 ng of genomic DNA, equivalent to around 30,000 T cell genomes, went into each replicate PCR. The purified libraries were quantified using a Qubit 3.0 fluorometer, sized with a Bioanalyzer 2100, and then quantified again using the KAPA Library Quantification kit. Every immunoSEQ 96-well plate was sequenced on a dedicated single-read 150-cycle Illumina NextSeq 550 flow cell. The study's processing was this. Because the immunoSEQ output included only junctional sequences and no quality scores, the filtering could not be the same as the filtering used for full-length reads. To assign V/J genes and CDR3, sequences were annotated against IMGT germline references using PyIR, a Python wrapper for IgBLAST v1.9. Reads with weak V/J assignments (E-value above 1e-6), missing CDR3, stop codons, out-of-frame junctions, or ambiguous translated residues were removed. V3J clonotypes were defined as sequences sharing the same inferred V gene, J gene, and CDR3 amino acid sequence. The percentage overlap between two repertoires was calculated by dividing the number of shared unique clonotypes by the size of the smaller repertoire. Three approaches were used to assess repertoire richness: RTK rarefaction, the Chao1 estimator, and Recon v2.1 estimates of unobserved clonotypes. Generation probabilities were computed with OLGA for all TCRbeta clonotypes obtained by the gDNA method from several donors. Held by TCRdb, this immuneACCESS table contains in-frame sequences only and omits some clones. Under half of the omission traces to an unresolved V gene where checked; the cause of the rest is unknown. That table gives V, J and clone size, and the DNA gave D and trimming. The sample data list 550,000 to 750,000 clones, and around 92% of these were observed just once. Together, the top ten hold 24% of the sample.

The CDR3 has 13 amino acids, counting the end cysteine and phenylalanine. The retained sequence is limited to the CDR3, 39 bases, with the frame set at the first base. The germline V gene (reference sequence) sets CDR1 to GTSNPN and CDR2 to SVGIG. A distance of 9 bases separates the germline ends of V and J, which lose 0 bases and 3 bases respectively. CD8 naive samples were obtained by positive selection for CCR7 among CD45RO-negative cells, yielding a CD45RA+CCR7+ population from which TemRA cells were excluded. Healthy HIV-negative adults with no recently reported acute infections or vaccinations were included as donors. Every donor was a Caucasian adult living in Nashville, Tennessee, USA. Blood was obtained by leukapheresis, after which PBMCs were separated by Ficoll-Histopaque density gradient centrifugation and cryopreserved in liquid nitrogen vapor phase. Purity and quantity of every magnetically sorted T cell population were checked by analytical flow cytometry. Genomic DNA was isolated from each sorted fraction and quantified by UV absorbance on a Nanodrop 2000c.

The source is a man aged 30 to 45 in good health. The rearrangement combines TRBV30 with TRBJ2-7, with the D gene call left open. The sample was naive CD8+ T cells sorted from blood. The label giving this sample's cell subset or site can be read as: CD45RA+CCR7+. The CDR3 sequence is CAWSVGQFYEQYF. The base sequence is TGTGCCTGGAGTGTAGGCCAGTTCTACGAGCAGTACTTC.